A selection of T cell receptor beta chains follows, all from one sample in a study of blood T cell repertoires in COVID-19. Produced via immunoSEQ multiplex PCR; TCRdb's table is partial and in-frame only. The data show approximately 170,000 clones, roughly 84% seen once. The specimen sequenced was peripheral blood. The receptor set was obtained from a woman of 80 years or more with active or convalescent COVID-19. CDR3s include the opening cysteine and the closing phenylalanine or tryptophan. D genes are given only for firm matches.

v_gene	d_gene	j_gene	CDR3aa
TRBV30	.	TRBJ1-4	CAWSSWGVSEKLFF
TRBV6-2/TRBV6-3	.	TRBJ2-2	CASSYTAGRTGELFF
TRBV7-2	.	TRBJ1-6	CASSLVVEPRRSPLHF
TRBV11-2	.	TRBJ1-1	CASSLVQVGRAFF
TRBV7-9	TRBD1	TRBJ2-5	CASSSSDRGLSETQYF
TRBV20-1	.	TRBJ2-3	CSASPPPSRDTQYF
TRBV9	.	TRBJ1-3	CASSVAPASTIYF
TRBV28	.	TRBJ1-3	CASREGNTIYF
TRBV2	TRBD1	TRBJ1-2	CASKVGGNYGYTF
TRBV5-1	TRBD1	TRBJ1-1	CASSLLETGTEAFF
TRBV2	.	TRBJ2-3	CASSERLYTDTQYF
TRBV6-5	TRBD1	TRBJ1-1	CASSYQGDRNTEAFF
TRBV9	TRBD1	TRBJ1-2	CASSVATGTGGNYGYTF
TRBV19	TRBD2	TRBJ2-2	CASSKSGRNTGELFF
TRBV6-5	TRBD1	TRBJ1-2	CASRSGQTRYGYTF
TRBV4-2	.	TRBJ2-7	CASSQEFGSHYEQYF
TRBV6-6	.	TRBJ2-2	CASREGSTNTGELFF
TRBV7-8	.	TRBJ2-6	CASSPNPLSNGANVLTF
TRBV5-1	.	TRBJ2-7	CASSFGGRSYEQYF
TRBV2	TRBD2	TRBJ2-1	CASSGSSGRVDEQFF
TRBV11-2	TRBD2	TRBJ2-5	CASSRRTSGREPETQYF
TRBV2	TRBD1	TRBJ2-2	CASRGQLNTGELFF